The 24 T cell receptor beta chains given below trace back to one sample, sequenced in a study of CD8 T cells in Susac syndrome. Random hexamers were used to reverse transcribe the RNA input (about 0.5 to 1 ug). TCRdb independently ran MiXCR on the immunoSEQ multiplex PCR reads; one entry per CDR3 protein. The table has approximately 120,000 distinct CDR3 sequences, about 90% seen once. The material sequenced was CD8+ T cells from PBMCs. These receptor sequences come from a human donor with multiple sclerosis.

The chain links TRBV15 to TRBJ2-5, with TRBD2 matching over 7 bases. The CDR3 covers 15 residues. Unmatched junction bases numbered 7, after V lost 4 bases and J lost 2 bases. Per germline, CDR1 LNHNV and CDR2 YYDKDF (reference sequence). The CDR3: CATSTLTSPQETQYF. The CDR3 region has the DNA TGTGCCACCAGCACTTTGACTAGCCCTCAAGAGACCCAGTACTTC.

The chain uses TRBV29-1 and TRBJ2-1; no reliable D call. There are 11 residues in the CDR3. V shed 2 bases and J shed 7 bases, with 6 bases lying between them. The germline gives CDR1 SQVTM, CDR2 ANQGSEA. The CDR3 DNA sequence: TGCAGCGTTGAAATGTTGAATGAGCAGTTCTTC. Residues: CSVEMLNEQFF.

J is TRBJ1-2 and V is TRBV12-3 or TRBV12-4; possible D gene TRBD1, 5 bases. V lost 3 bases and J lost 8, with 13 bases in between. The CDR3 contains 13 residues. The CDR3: CASSFLGPWGYTF. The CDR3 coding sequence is TGTGCCAGCAGTTTTTTGGGGCCCTGGGGCTACACCTTC.

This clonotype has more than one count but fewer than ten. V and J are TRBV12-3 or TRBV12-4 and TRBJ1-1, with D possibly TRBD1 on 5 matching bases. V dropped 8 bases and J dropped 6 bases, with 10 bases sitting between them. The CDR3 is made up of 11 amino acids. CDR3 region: CASSLGAEAFF. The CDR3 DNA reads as TGTGCCAGCTCCCTAGGGGCTGAAGCTTTCTTT.

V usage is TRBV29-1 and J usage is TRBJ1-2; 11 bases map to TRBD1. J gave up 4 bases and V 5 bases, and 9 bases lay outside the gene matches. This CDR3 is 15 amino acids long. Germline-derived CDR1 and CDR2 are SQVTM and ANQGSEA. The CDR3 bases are TGCAGCGTTCTCGCGACCGGGACAGGGGGCTATGGCTACACCTTC. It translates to CSVLATGTGGYGYTF.

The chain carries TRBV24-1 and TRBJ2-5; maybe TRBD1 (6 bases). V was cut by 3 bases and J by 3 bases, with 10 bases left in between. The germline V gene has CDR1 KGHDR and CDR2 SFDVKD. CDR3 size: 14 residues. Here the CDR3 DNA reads TGTGCCACCAGTGATCAGGGGCAGGAAGAGACCCAGTACTTC. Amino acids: CATSDQGQEETQYF.

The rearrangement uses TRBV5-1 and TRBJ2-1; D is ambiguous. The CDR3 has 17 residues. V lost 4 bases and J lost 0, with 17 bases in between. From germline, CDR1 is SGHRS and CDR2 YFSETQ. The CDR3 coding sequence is TGCGCCAGCAGCCCCAACACCGACCTAAGCTCCTACAATGAGCAGTTCTTC. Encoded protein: CASSPNTDLSSYNEQFF.

The CDR3 bases are TGCGCCAGCAGCCAGCCGGTTCCCTACGAGCAGTACTTC. It is translated as CASSQPVPYEQYF. The chain combines TRBV4-1 with TRBJ2-7; D is undetermined. Trimming pared 3 bases from V and 2 bases from J, leaving 8 bases between. CDR1 and CDR2 from the germline V gene are MGHRA and YSYEKL. The CDR3 runs to 13 residues.

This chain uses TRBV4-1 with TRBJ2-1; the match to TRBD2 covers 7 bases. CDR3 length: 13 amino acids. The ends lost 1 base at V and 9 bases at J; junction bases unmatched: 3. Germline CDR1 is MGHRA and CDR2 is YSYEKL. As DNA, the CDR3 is TGCGCCAGCAGCCAAGGACTAGCAAGTGAGCAGTTCTTC. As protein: CASSQGLASEQFF.

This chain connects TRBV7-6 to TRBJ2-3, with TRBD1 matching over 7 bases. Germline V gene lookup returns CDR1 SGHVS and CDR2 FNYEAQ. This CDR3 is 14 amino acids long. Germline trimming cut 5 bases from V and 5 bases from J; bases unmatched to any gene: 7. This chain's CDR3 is CASSPDQGVDTQYF. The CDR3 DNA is TGTGCCAGCAGCCCCGACCAGGGGGTAGATACGCAGTATTTT.

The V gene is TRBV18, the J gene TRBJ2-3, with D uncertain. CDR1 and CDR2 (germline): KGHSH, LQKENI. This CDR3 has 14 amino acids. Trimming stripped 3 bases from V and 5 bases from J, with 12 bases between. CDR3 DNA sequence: TGTGCCAGCTCACCCCGCTCCCTGGGAGATACGCAGTATTTT. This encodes CASSPRSLGDTQYF.

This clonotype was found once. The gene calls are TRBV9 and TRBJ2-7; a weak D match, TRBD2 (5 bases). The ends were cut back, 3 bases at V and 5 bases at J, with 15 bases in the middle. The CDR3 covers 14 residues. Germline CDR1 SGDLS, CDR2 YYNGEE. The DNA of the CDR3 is TGTGCCAGCAGCGGGGCCGGGGATTCCCACGAGCAGTACTTC. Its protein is CASSGAGDSHEQYF. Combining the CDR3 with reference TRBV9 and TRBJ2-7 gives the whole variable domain DSGVTQTPKHLITATGQRVTLRCSPRSGDLSVYWYQQSLDQGLQFLIQYYNGEERAKGNILERFSAQQFPDLHSELNLSSLELGDSALYFCASSGAGDSHEQYFGPGTRLTVT.

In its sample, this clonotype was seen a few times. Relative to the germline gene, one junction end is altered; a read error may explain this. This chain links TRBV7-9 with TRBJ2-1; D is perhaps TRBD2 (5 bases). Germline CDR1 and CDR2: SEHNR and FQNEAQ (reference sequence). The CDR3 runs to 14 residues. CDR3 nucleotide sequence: TGTGCCAGCAGCATAGCGAGCGTATACAATGAGCAGTTCTTC. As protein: CASSIASVYNEQFF.

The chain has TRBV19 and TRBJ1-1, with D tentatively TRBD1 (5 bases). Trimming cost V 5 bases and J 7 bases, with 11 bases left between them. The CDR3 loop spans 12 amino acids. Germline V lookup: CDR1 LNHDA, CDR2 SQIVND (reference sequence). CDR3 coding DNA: TGTGCCAGTAGTCGCTGGGACGGTGAAGCTTTCTTT. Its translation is CASSRWDGEAFF.

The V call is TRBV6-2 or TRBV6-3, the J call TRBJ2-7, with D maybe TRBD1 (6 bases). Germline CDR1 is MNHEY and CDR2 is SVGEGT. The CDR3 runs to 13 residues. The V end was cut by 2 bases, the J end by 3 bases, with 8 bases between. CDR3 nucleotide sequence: TGTGCCAGCAGTTACGTGGACAGCTACGAGCAGTACTTC. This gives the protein CASSYVDSYEQYF.

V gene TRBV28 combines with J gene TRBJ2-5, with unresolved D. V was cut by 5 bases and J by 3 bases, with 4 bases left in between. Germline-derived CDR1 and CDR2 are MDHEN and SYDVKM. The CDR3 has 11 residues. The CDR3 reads CASSPEETQYF. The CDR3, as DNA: TGTGCCAGCAGTCCGGAAGAGACCCAGTACTTC.

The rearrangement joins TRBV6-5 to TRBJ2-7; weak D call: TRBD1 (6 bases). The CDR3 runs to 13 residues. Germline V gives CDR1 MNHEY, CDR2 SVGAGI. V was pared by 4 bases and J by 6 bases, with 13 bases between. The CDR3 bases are TGTGCCAGCAGTTTCCGGGACATGAGCGAGCAGTACTTC. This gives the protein CASSFRDMSEQYF.

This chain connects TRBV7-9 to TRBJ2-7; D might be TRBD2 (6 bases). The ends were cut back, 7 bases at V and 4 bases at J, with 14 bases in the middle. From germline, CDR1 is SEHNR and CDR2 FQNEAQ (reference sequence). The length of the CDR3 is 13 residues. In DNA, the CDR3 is TGTGCCAGCACAGCGGGCACCTCTTACGAGCAGTACTTC. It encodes CASTAGTSYEQYF.

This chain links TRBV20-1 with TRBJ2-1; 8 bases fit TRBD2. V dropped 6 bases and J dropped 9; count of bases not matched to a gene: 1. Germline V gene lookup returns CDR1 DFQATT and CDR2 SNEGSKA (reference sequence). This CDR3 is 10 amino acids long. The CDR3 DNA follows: TGCAGTGCCCGGGAGGGTGAGCAGTTCTTC. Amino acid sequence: CSAREGEQFF.

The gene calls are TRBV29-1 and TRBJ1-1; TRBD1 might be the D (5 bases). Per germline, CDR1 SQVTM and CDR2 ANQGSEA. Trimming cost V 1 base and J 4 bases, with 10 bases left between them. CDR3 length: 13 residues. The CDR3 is CSVEGRGGTEAFF. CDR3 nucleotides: TGCAGCGTTGAAGGTCGCGGGGGCACTGAAGCTTTCTTT.

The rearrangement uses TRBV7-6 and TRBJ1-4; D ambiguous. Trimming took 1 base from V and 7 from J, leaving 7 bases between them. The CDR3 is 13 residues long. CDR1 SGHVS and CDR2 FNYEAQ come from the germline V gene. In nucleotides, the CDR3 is TGTGCCAGCAGCTTAGAGATTGGTGAAAAACTGTTTTTT. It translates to CASSLEIGEKLFF.

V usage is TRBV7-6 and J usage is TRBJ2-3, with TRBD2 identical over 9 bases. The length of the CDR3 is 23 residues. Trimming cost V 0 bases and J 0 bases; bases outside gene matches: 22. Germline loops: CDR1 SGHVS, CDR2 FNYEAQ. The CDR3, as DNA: TGTGCCAGCAGCTTAGCCCCCCGGGACTACGGGGCTAGCGGGGAAACTAGCACAGATACGCAGTATTTT. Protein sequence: CASSLAPRDYGASGETSTDTQYF.

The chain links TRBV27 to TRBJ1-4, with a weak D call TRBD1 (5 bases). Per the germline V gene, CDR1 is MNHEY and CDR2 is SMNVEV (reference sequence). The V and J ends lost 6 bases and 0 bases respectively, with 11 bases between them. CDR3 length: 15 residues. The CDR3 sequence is CASRPGLSTNEKLFF. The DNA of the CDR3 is TGTGCCAGCAGGCCGGGACTCTCAACTAATGAAAAACTGTTTTTT.

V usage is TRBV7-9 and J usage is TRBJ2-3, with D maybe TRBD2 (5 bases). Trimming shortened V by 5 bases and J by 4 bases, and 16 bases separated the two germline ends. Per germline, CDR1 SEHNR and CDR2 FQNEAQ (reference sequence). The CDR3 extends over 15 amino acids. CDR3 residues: CASSHPSRSADTQYF. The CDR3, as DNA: TGTGCCAGCAGCCACCCTAGCCGGAGCGCAGATACGCAGTATTTT.